This T cell receptor (beta chain) was identified in a study of shared clonotypes between healthy human individuals. Study-wide context: Each donor contributed plates that comprised three CD4 naive, three CD4 memory, two CD8 naive and one CD8 memory. General study findings and limits: The sampled material consisted only of blood, and tissue repertoires are likely to differ.

Notes on this clone: No antigen is known for it.

A split of CD4+ cells into CD45RA+ naive and CD45RA-negative memory subsets was performed. Generated by immunoSEQ multiplex PCR, the TCRdb table keeps only in-frame clones and is missing some. Counted here are over a million clones, approximately 80% occurring once; the ten biggest clones make up 0.55% to 0.7%. The V end lost 5 bases, the J end lost 0 bases, and 15 bases lay between the germline ends. This CDR3 has 16 residues. CDR1 and CDR2 from the germline V gene are SGHTA and FQGTGA. Input material: memory CD4+ T cells from PBMCs. The subset denotes: CD45RA-negative fraction. The chain has TRBV7-3 and TRBJ2-3, with a weak D call TRBD1 (6 bases). The TCR was taken from a man in his late teens or twenties in good health. Some clones in this sample may be carry-over from other donors' samples. The CDR3 nucleotides read TGTGCCAGCAGCCCTGGGACACAAAGAAGCACAGATACGCAGTATTTT. Translated: CASSPGTQRSTDTQYF.